The 10 T cell receptor beta chains in this list originate from one sample, sequenced in a study of CD8+ T cells in alopecia areata. cDNA serving as the sequencing template came from extracted, reverse transcribed RNA. Sequencing was performed with immunoSEQ multiplex PCR; in TCRdb, only in-frame clones are kept and a portion is missing. The sample holds approximately 220,000 clones, about two fifths seen once. Treatment of the sample: oral pan-JAK inhibitor, 5-10 mg twice daily. The starting material was CD4+ T cells sorted from blood, obtained at week 34, from a patient treated with tofacitinib. The source of these receptors is a human donor with alopecia areata.

The chain uses TRBV10-3 and TRBJ2-5; 7 bases are shared with TRBD1. Per the germline V gene, CDR1 is ENHRY and CDR2 is SYGVKD. CDR3 length: 15 amino acids. J gave up 2 bases and V 5 bases, and 8 bases lay outside the gene matches. CDR3 loop: CAISYQGQIQETQYF. The CDR3 DNA sequence: TGTGCCATCAGTTATCAGGGACAGATACAAGAGACCCAGTACTTC.

The V call is TRBV6-6, the J call TRBJ2-7; D is undetermined. CDR3 length: 14 residues. V was shortened by 7 bases and J by 0 bases, with 13 bases between the two germline ends. Germline CDR1 reads MNHNY; CDR2 reads SVGAGI (reference sequence). CDR3 residues: CASTSQALSYEQYF. The CDR3 region has the DNA TGTGCCAGCACCTCCCAGGCGCTCTCCTACGAGCAGTACTTC.

The chain uses TRBV29-1 and TRBJ2-7, with 7 bases lining up with TRBD1. The CDR3 runs to 13 residues. Germline V gene lookup returns CDR1 SQVTM and CDR2 ANQGSEA. J gave up 0 bases and V 4 bases, and 3 bases lay outside the gene matches. As DNA, the CDR3 is TGCAGCGTTGTCACAGGGGTCTCCTACGAGCAGTACTTC. Protein: CSVVTGVSYEQYF.

This clone was detected only a few times. The rearrangement links TRBV6-1 to TRBJ2-2; D is possibly TRBD2 (5 bases). V lost 11 bases and J 2 bases, leaving 15 bases between the germline ends. Germline V gene lookup returns CDR1 MNHNS and CDR2 SASEGT. The length of the CDR3 is 14 residues. The CDR3 DNA sequence: TGTGCCTGCCGGACCGGACTTAACACCGGGGAGCTGTTTTTT. It is translated as CACRTGLNTGELFF.

This clone was observed many times. The sample has other DNA sequences that encode this CDR3 too. V is TRBV6-6 and J is TRBJ2-7; 10 nucleotides line up with TRBD1. CDR1 and CDR2 (germline): MNHNY, SVGAGI (reference sequence). V gave up 2 bases and J gave up 6 bases; unmatched junction bases: 4. The CDR3 consists of 14 residues. CDR3 coding DNA: TGTGCCAGCAGTTACAATCGGGACAGGGGCGAGCAGTACTTC. Protein: CASSYNRDRGEQYF.

The rearrangement links TRBV5-1 to TRBJ2-7; D is undetermined. V was cut by 5 bases and J by 0 bases, with 12 bases left in between. The CDR3 runs 14 residues. CDR1 is SGHRS and CDR2 is YFSETQ in the germline V gene. The CDR3 region has the DNA TGCGCCAGCAGTTCGTCAGTGATCTCCTACGAGCAGTACTTC. Protein product: CASSSSVISYEQYF.

This clone has a handful of counts. This chain joins TRBV10-3 and TRBJ2-7; 10 nucleotides match TRBD1. Looked up from germline, CDR1 is ENHRY and CDR2 is SYGVKD. After removal of 8 bases from V and 7 bases from J, the junction contained 8 bases not matched to a gene. There are 13 residues in the CDR3. The CDR3 sequence is CAIAGGQGREQYF. The CDR3 DNA follows: TGTGCCATCGCTGGGGGACAGGGGAGAGAGCAGTACTTC.

The rearrangement links TRBV2 to TRBJ2-5; no clear D. The CDR3 has 15 residues. The germline CDR1 and CDR2 sequences are SNHLY and FYNNEI. Trimming shortened V by 4 bases and J by 3 bases, and 15 bases separated the two germline ends. The CDR3 reads CASSAELTWKETQYF. CDR3 nucleotide sequence: TGTGCCAGCAGTGCTGAACTGACCTGGAAAGAGACCCAGTACTTC.

The chain combines TRBV30 with TRBJ1-2, with D perhaps matching TRBD1 (5 bases). This CDR3 contains 13 residues. Trimming left V 5 bases short and J 4 bases short, with 14 bases between. Germline V CDR1 and CDR2: GTSNPN, SVGIG (reference sequence). CDR3 coding DNA: TGTGCCTGGGCTCAGGGAGTGGGCTATGGCTACACCTTC. This encodes CAWAQGVGYGYTF.

The J gene is TRBJ1-1, the V gene TRBV4-1; TRBD1 matches at 7 bases. The V segment lost 3 bases and the J segment 0 bases; nucleotides outside the gene matches: 7. CDR1 MGHRA and CDR2 YSYEKL come from the germline V gene. This CDR3 has 16 residues. CDR3 in amino acids: CASSHLDRRMNTEAFF. CDR3 sequence (DNA): TGCGCCAGCAGCCACCTGGACAGGAGAATGAACACTGAAGCTTTCTTT.